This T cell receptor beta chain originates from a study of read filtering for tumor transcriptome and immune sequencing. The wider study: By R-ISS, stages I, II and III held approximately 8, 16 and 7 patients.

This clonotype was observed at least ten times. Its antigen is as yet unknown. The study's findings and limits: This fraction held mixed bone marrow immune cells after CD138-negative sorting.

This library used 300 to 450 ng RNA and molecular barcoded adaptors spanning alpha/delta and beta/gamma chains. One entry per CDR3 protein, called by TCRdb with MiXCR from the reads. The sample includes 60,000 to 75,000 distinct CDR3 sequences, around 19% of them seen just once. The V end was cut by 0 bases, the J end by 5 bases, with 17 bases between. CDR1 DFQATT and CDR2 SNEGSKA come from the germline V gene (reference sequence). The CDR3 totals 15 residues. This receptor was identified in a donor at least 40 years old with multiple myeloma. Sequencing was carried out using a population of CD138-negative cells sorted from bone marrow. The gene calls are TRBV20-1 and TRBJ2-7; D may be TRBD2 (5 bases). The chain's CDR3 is CSARDWSGPNDEQYF. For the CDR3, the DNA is TGCAGTGCTAGAGATTGGAGCGGCCCCAACGACGAGCAGTACTTC.